Listed here are 23 T cell receptor beta chains from one sample, sequenced in a study of blood T cells in healthy people across ages. A sample-barcoded 5' primer and a J-beta primer mix were used in a second PCR of about 7 to 11 cycles. TCRdb re-analysed the 5' RACE reads in MiXCR, keeping a single row per CDR3 protein. Here the sample spans about 640,000 distinct CDR3 sequences, 58% being singletons. The specimen was blood. All receptors come from a man between 60 and 75 years old in good health.

V gene TRBV9 combines with J gene TRBJ2-1; D is perhaps TRBD1 or TRBD2 (5 bases each). The J call could be wrong; TRBJ2-7 is a better fit for the DNA end. The V gene's germline CDR1 is SGDLS and CDR2 YYNGEE. The CDR3 runs 16 residues. In nucleotides, the CDR3 is TGTGCCAGCAGCGTACCCTCCGGGGCCTCCTACAATGAGCAGTACTTC. It yields the protein CASSVPSGASYNEQYF.

V is TRBV29-1 and J is TRBJ2-3, with 9 bases matching TRBD2. This CDR3 contains 14 residues. With V trimmed by 7 bases and J by 8 bases, 13 bases remained unmatched. Germline CDR1 and CDR2: SQVTM and ANQGSEA. The CDR3 DNA reads TGCAGCGCTCGGACTAGCGATTCCCCTAGTACGCAGTATTTT. This gives the protein CSARTSDSPSTQYF.

The chain is built from TRBV9 and TRBJ2-2; 8 nucleotides align to TRBD2. Trimming at V came to 2 bases and at J to 0 bases, leaving 3 bases not matched to a gene. The V gene's germline CDR1 is SGDLS and CDR2 YYNGEE. This CDR3 region has 16 residues. The CDR3 loop is CASSVSGGANTGELFF. The CDR3 DNA follows: TGTGCCAGCAGCGTTTCGGGGGGGGCGAACACCGGGGAGCTGTTTTTT.

V usage is TRBV5-6 and J usage is TRBJ2-1; no firm D call. CDR3 size: 15 residues. From germline, CDR1 is SGHDT and CDR2 YYEEEE. Trimming pared 0 bases from V and 4 bases from J, leaving 11 bases between. This chain's CDR3 is CASSLDRYSYNEQFF. The CDR3 DNA is TGTGCCAGCAGCTTGGATAGGTACTCATACAATGAGCAGTTCTTC.

This clonotype came up many times. The CDR3 sequence is CASSPGQAQETQYF. The CDR3 DNA sequence: TGTGCCAGCTCTCCCGGACAAGCCCAAGAGACCCAGTACTTC. This chain joins TRBV28 and TRBJ2-5, with D perhaps TRBD1 (5 bases). The ends were cut back, 8 bases at V and 1 base at J, with 14 bases in the middle. CDR1 is MDHEN, CDR2 SYDVKM, per germline. This CDR3 region has 14 residues.

For the CDR3, the DNA is TGCAGCGTTGAGTCGGGGCTGAACACTGAAGCTTTCTTT. Translating gives CSVESGLNTEAFF. The chain links TRBV29-1 to TRBJ1-1; D perhaps matches TRBD1 (5 bases). The V end lost 3 bases, the J end lost 0 bases, and 8 bases lay between the germline ends. The CDR3 is 13 amino acids. CDR1 and CDR2 from the germline V gene are SQVTM and ANQGSEA.

The chain couples TRBV29-1 to TRBJ2-5, with 7 bases fitting TRBD1. The closer fit of TRBJ2-7 to the DNA end suggests the J call may be wrong. The CDR3 has 13 residues. CDR1 and CDR2 (germline): SQVTM, ANQGSEA. The CDR3 coding sequence is TGCAGCGTCGCCGGGACAGAATATTACGAGCAGTACTTC. This translates into CSVAGTEYYEQYF.

The chain links TRBV29-1 to TRBJ1-2; D is possibly TRBD1 (5 bases). Germline values: CDR1 SQVTM, CDR2 ANQGSEA. The CDR3 is made up of 12 amino acids. V lost 7 bases, J lost 4 bases, and 13 bases lay in between. The CDR3 bases are TGCAGCGCCCAGCTAGACAGCTATGGCTACACCTTC. Protein: CSAQLDSYGYTF.

The chain carries TRBV29-1 and TRBJ1-2, with 9 bases identical to TRBD1. This CDR3 comprises 14 residues. Germline-derived CDR1 and CDR2 are SQVTM and ANQGSEA. J lost 2 bases, V lost 3 bases, and 4 bases had no gene match. The CDR3 spells CSVDTDRGNYGYTF. The CDR3 DNA is TGCAGCGTTGATACGGACAGGGGAAACTATGGCTACACCTTC.

This clonotype turned up a few times. The gene calls are TRBV4-1 and TRBJ1-6; D gene ambiguous. Trimming removed 0 bases from V and 8 bases from J, with 5 bases in between. There are 13 residues in the CDR3. Germline CDR1 reads MGHRA; CDR2 reads YSYEKL. This CDR3 reads CASSQETDSPLHF. The CDR3 DNA sequence: TGCGCCAGCAGCCAAGAGACCGATTCACCCCTCCACTTT.

V usage is TRBV3-1 and J usage is TRBJ2-1, with D possibly being TRBD2 (5 bases). V was cut by 2 bases and J by 1 base, with 15 bases left in between. The CDR3 has 17 amino acids. Per the germline V gene, CDR1 is LGHDT and CDR2 is YNNKEL (reference sequence). The CDR3 sequence is CASSQSLVASSYNEQFF. The CDR3 DNA reads as TGTGCCAGCAGCCAATCGTTGGTAGCGTCATCCTACAATGAGCAGTTCTTC.

The rearrangement uses TRBV19 and TRBJ2-1; 11 nucleotides match TRBD2. This CDR3 region has 15 residues. V lost 4 bases to trimming and J lost 9 bases; unmatched junction nucleotides: 8. Germline assignment: CDR1 LNHDA and CDR2 SQIVND (reference sequence). In nucleotides, the CDR3 is TGTGCCAGTAGTAGATTAGCGGGGGGGGTGGTTGAGCAGTTCTTC. Amino acid sequence: CASSRLAGGVVEQFF.

This clonotype was seen at least ten times. Germline and junction disagree at one end, which may indicate a read error. The genes are TRBV28 and TRBJ2-5, with D perhaps TRBD2 (7 bases). The germline V gene encodes CDR1 MDHEN and CDR2 SYDVKM. The CDR3 runs to 12 residues. The CDR3 is CASSGTRETQYF. The CDR3 nucleotides are TGCGCCAGCAGCGGGACACGGGAGACCCAGTACTTC.

The sample holds a few counts of this clonotype. The chain couples TRBV29-1 to TRBJ2-5, with 7 bases that match TRBD1. Looked up from germline, CDR1 is SQVTM and CDR2 is ANQGSEA. Unmatched junction bases numbered 6, after V lost 7 bases and J lost 4 bases. This CDR3 comprises 12 residues. The CDR3 spells CSALTGSETQYF. DNA for the CDR3: TGCAGCGCCTTGACAGGGTCAGAGACCCAGTACTTC.

Concerning this clonotype: A junction end diverges from the germline sequence, so it may reflect a read error. J is TRBJ2-5 and V is TRBV28; D possibly corresponds to TRBD1 (6 bases). Per the germline V gene, CDR1 is MDHEN and CDR2 is SYDVKM. The CDR3 has 13 residues. DNA for the CDR3: TGTACCAGCACTCGCAGGGGCCGGGAGACCCAGTACTTC. Its protein is CTSTRRGRETQYF.

The CDR3: CASSQEGSGGAFSETQYF. CDR3 sequence (DNA): TGCGCCAGCAGCCAAGAGGGTAGCGGGGGGGCGTTCTCAGAGACCCAGTACTTC. The chain uses TRBV4-1 and TRBJ2-5; 11 nucleotides match TRBD2. V shed 0 bases and J 4 bases; nucleotides not matched to a gene: 10. The CDR3 is 18 residues long. CDR1 is MGHRA and CDR2 is YSYEKL in the germline V gene.

A few counts support this clonotype. The chain employs TRBV12-3 or TRBV12-4 and TRBJ1-2; D gene unclear. V shed 3 bases and J shed 4 bases, with 6 bases lying between them. The CDR3 has 12 amino acids. CDR3 amino acids: CASSFQIYGYTF. The CDR3 DNA is TGTGCCAGCAGTTTTCAGATCTATGGCTACACCTTC.

The chain recombines TRBV15 with TRBJ2-1, with D hard to call. CDR3 length: 14 amino acids. With 3 bases removed from V and 5 bases from J, the gap between germline ends came to 11 bases. The germline V gene has CDR1 LNHNV and CDR2 YYDKDF (reference sequence). The CDR3 spells CATSSSPIDNEQFF. Written as DNA, the CDR3 is TGTGCCACCAGCAGTTCTCCCATAGACAATGAGCAGTTCTTC.

The chain couples TRBV11-3 to TRBJ2-1, with D uncertain. The CDR3 runs 15 residues. Per germline, CDR1 SGHNT and CDR2 YENEEA. Trimming removed 1 base from V and 4 bases from J, with 11 bases in between. The CDR3 spells CASSLGDGAYNEQFF. The CDR3 bases are TGTGCCAGCAGCTTAGGAGACGGCGCATACAATGAGCAGTTCTTC.

The chain uses TRBV12-3 or TRBV12-4 and TRBJ1-4, with no clear D. The CDR3 totals 15 residues. V dropped 4 bases and J dropped 7 bases, with 16 bases sitting between them. CDR3 DNA: TGTGCCAGCAGTTCAGACAATTCACGGGGTGAAAAACTGTTTTTT. It codes for CASSSDNSRGEKLFF.

The rearrangement joins TRBV6-6 to TRBJ2-3; D may be TRBD1 or TRBD2 (5 bases each). Germline CDR1 is MNHNY and CDR2 is SVGAGI (reference sequence). The CDR3 contains 14 residues. Trimming shortened V by 8 bases and J by 0 bases, and 12 bases separated the two germline ends. CDR3 DNA: TGTGCCAGCCGGGACGGACCTAGCACAGATACGCAGTATTTT. The encoded protein is CASRDGPSTDTQYF.

The chain uses TRBV20-1 and TRBJ1-2; D is perhaps TRBD1 (6 bases). Germline V gene sequence: CDR1 DFQATT, CDR2 SNEGSKA (reference sequence). The CDR3 extends over 13 amino acids. V was shortened by 3 bases and J by 7 bases, with 15 bases between the two germline ends. The CDR3 DNA follows: TGCAGTGCTAGGGAGGGGGTGTTAAGTGGCTACACCTTC. This sequence encodes CSAREGVLSGYTF.

There are a few counts of this clonotype. The V gene is TRBV5-1, the J gene TRBJ1-1; the match to TRBD1 covers 9 bases. Losses at the gene ends were 0 bases for V and 0 bases for J; bases not matched to a gene: 3. CDR3 size: 16 residues. Germline loops: CDR1 SGHRS, CDR2 YFSETQ. Here the CDR3 reads CASSLGTGVMNTEAFF. Here the CDR3 DNA reads TGCGCCAGCAGCTTGGGGACAGGGGTCATGAACACTGAAGCTTTCTTT.